Listed here is a single T cell receptor beta chain. The data are from a study of blood T cell repertoires in COVID-19. Whole-study context: Material from acute and convalescent COVID-19 was sourced from the United States, Italy and Spain. Nucleic acid was either cDNA or gDNA, and it came from T cells, B-cell-depleted T cells, or PBMCs.

Original processing notes: Estimated nucleated cell counts came from reference gene primer amplification. Libraries were prepared by immunoSEQ multiplex PCR; TCRdb keeps only in-frame clonotypes and omits some of them. V and J calls and clone size are those listed in that table; D and trimming were worked out from the DNA. There are about 670,000 clones in the sample; approximately 90% occur only once, and approximately 0.3% lies in the top ten. The CDR3 sequence is 16 residues long. J was trimmed by 4 bases and V by 0 bases; bases with no gene match: 5. Germline CDR1 and CDR2: SGDLS and YYNGEE. The sample consisted of peripheral blood. The rearrangement joins TRBV9 to TRBJ2-1; 9 bases are a match to TRBD2. The TCR was taken from a woman in her late teens or twenties with acute or convalescent COVID-19. CDR3 sequence reads: CASSVVARGGYNEQFF. The CDR3, as DNA: TGTGCCAGCAGCGTAGTGGCGCGGGGGGGATACAATGAGCAGTTCTTC. Together with reference TRBV9 and TRBJ2-1, the CDR3 gives the full variable domain: DSGVTQTPKHLITATGQRVTLRCSPRSGDLSVYWYQQSLDQGLQFLIQYYNGEERAKGNILERFSAQQFPDLHSELNLSSLELGDSALYFCASSVVARGGYNEQFFGPGTRLTVL.